The 11 T cell receptor beta chains listed next were all sequenced from one sample in a study of shared clonotypes between healthy human individuals. The method was immunoSEQ multiplex PCR; TCRdb's version includes in-frame clones alone and lacks a portion of them. Of over a million clones listed, roughly 96% are singletons. The sequencing input was naive CD4+ T cells sorted from blood. Described subset: CD45RA+ positively selected. These receptors were collected from a man aged 25 to 40 in good health.

The chain has TRBV2 and TRBJ2-5, with D perhaps being TRBD1 or TRBD2 (5 bases each). The CDR3 contains 13 residues. V was cut by 6 bases and J by 1 base, with 9 bases left in between. CDR1 is SNHLY and CDR2 is FYNNEI in the germline V gene. Written as DNA, the CDR3 is TGTGCCAGCAGCCGGGACGCCCAAGAGACCCAGTACTTC. This codes for CASSRDAQETQYF.

The V call is TRBV7-2, the J call TRBJ2-6; 9 bases fit TRBD1. V lost 2 bases, J lost 2 bases, and 10 bases stayed unmatched. Germline V lookup: CDR1 SGHTA, CDR2 FQGNSA. This CDR3 spans 19 amino acids. CDR3 amino acids: CASSLRGLGTGTGANVLTF. The DNA for the CDR3 is TGTGCCAGCAGCTTACGTGGGCTTGGGACAGGGACTGGGGCCAACGTCCTGACTTTC.

This CDR3 is CASSLGRRNTGELFF. The CDR3 bases are TGTGCCAGCAGCTTGGGCAGGAGGAACACCGGGGAGCTGTTTTTT. The chain couples TRBV5-4 to TRBJ2-2; the D is unclear. Trimming stripped 0 bases from V and 1 base from J, with 7 bases between. Germline CDR1 and CDR2: SGHNT and YYREEE (reference sequence). The CDR3 has 15 residues.

The CDR3 reads CAWMAGGSYGYTF. CDR3 coding DNA: TGTGCCTGGATGGCAGGGGGCAGCTATGGCTACACCTTC. The chain combines TRBV30 with TRBJ1-2; 8 bases map to TRBD1. The CDR3 consists of 13 residues. Unmatched junction bases numbered 5, after V lost 4 bases and J lost 4 bases. Germline V gives CDR1 GTSNPN, CDR2 SVGIG (reference sequence).

V gene TRBV5-1 combines with J gene TRBJ1-1; tentative D call: TRBD1 (5 bases). The V end was cut by 0 bases, the J end by 7 bases, with 13 bases between. The CDR3 extends over 14 amino acids. CDR1 SGHRS and CDR2 YFSETQ come from the germline V gene. CDR3 sequence (DNA): TGCGCCAGCAGCTTGGGTTCACCGGGGGATGAAGCTTTCTTT. Translated, it gives CASSLGSPGDEAFF.

The CDR3 bases are TGTGCCAGCTCCGAAGTGGGTCAGGGGAATTCGGATGAGCAGTTCTTC. Translation gives CASSEVGQGNSDEQFF. The V call is TRBV18, the J call TRBJ2-1, with D perhaps TRBD1 (6 bases). Germline CDR1 KGHSH, CDR2 LQKENI. V was clipped by 6 bases and J by 8 bases, with 23 bases between them. The CDR3 totals 16 residues.

The chain recombines TRBV9 with TRBJ2-1; 7 bases align to TRBD2. Germline lookup yields CDR1 SGDLS and CDR2 YYNGEE. This CDR3 comprises 15 residues. The trim removed 5 bases at V and 4 bases at J, leaving 9 bases unmatched. The CDR3 reads CASSPLADIYNEQFF. CDR3 DNA sequence: TGTGCCAGCAGTCCTCTAGCGGACATATACAATGAGCAGTTCTTC.

This chain links TRBV5-1 with TRBJ1-2, with TRBD1 matching over 7 bases. Trimming took 1 base from V and 2 from J; bases not matched to a gene: 8. Germline V gene sequence: CDR1 SGHRS, CDR2 YFSETQ. This CDR3 spans 16 amino acids. The chain's CDR3 is CASSLRTGTANYGYTF. In DNA form, the CDR3 reads TGCGCCAGCAGCTTGCGGACCGGGACAGCAAACTATGGCTACACCTTC.

The genes are TRBV5-1 and TRBJ2-5; the D is unclear. The CDR3 has 14 residues. Trimming pared 0 bases from V and 1 base from J, leaving 7 bases between. Germline V CDR1 and CDR2: SGHRS, YFSETQ. For the CDR3, the DNA is TGCGCCAGCAGCTTGGTTACGATCCAAGAGACCCAGTACTTC. This translates into CASSLVTIQETQYF.

V and J are TRBV7-8 and TRBJ2-3; 10 bases agree with TRBD2. Per the germline V gene, CDR1 is SGHVS and CDR2 is FQNEAQ. CDR3 size: 15 residues. After removal of 4 bases from V and 2 bases from J, the junction contained 3 bases not matched to a gene. CDR3 loop: CASSSTSGITDTQYF. The CDR3 region has the DNA TGTGCCAGCAGCTCCACTAGCGGGATCACAGATACGCAGTATTTT.

This chain connects TRBV5-4 to TRBJ2-5; D might be TRBD2 (6 bases). CDR1 is SGHNT and CDR2 is YYREEE in the germline V gene (reference sequence). The CDR3 extends over 15 amino acids. Trimming took 3 bases from V and 3 from J, leaving 15 bases between them. CDR3 sequence reads: CASSSSGVAEETQYF. The CDR3 nucleotides read TGTGCCAGCAGCTCTTCGGGGGTAGCGGAAGAGACCCAGTACTTC.